Listed below are T cell receptor beta chains from one sample, sequenced in a study of PD-L1 blockade in urothelial cancer. The table came from immunoSEQ multiplex PCR; TCRdb's copy has only in-frame clones and leaves some out. The table shows 95,000 to 100,000 clones, with about nine tenths occurring only once. The specimen comprised PBMCs, sampled around atezolizumab (anti-PD-L1) treatment. The receptors stem from a man between 60 and 75 years old with urothelial cancer. Each CDR3 is given with its conserved first and last residue. The order of the fields is CDR3 protein, CDR3 DNA, V gene, J gene, clone size, D gene. The D gene is left open where the match is weak. Some rows have no size entry. The others give once, few or many, or a class for an expanded clone.

CASSRTPGQSGEQYF	TGCGCCAGCAGCCGGACCCCGGGACAGTCCGGCGAGCAGTACTTC	TRBV4-1	TRBJ2-7	once	TRBD1
CASSQGAGRNEQFF	TGCGCCAGCAGCCAAGGGGCAGGGCGGAATGAGCAGTTCTTC	TRBV4-3	TRBJ2-1	few	NA
CASRTTGGTEAFF	TGTGCCAGCAGGACAACAGGGGGCACTGAAGCTTTCTTT	TRBV6-6	TRBJ1-1	NA	TRBD1
CATSSYNQPQHF	TGTGCCACCAGCAGTTACAATCAGCCCCAGCATTTT	TRBV15	TRBJ1-5	NA	NA
CASSLGGELYNEQFF	TGCGCCAGCAGCTTGGGAGGAGAGCTCTACAATGAGCAGTTCTTC	TRBV5-1	TRBJ2-1	NA	NA
CASSLATYNEQFF	TGCGCCAGCAGCTTGGCCACCTACAATGAGCAGTTCTTC	TRBV5-1	TRBJ2-1	NA	NA
CASSSPFTGELFF	TGTGCCAGCAGTTCCCCTTTCACCGGGGAGCTGTTTTTT	TRBV6-5	TRBJ2-2	once	NA
CASSFHSSRELFF	TGTGCCAGCAGCTTCCACAGCTCTAGGGAGCTGTTTTTT	TRBV7-6	TRBJ2-2	NA	NA
CARSLGHRGRKTGELFF	TGTGCCAGAAGCTTGGGTCACAGGGGGCGAAAGACCGGGGAGCTGTTTTTT	TRBV5-3	TRBJ2-2	NA	TRBD1
CASSSGQGTSYEQYF	TGCGCCAGCAGCTCGGGACAGGGTACCTCCTACGAGCAGTACTTC	TRBV5-1	TRBJ2-7	NA	TRBD1
CASSLNTGATQPQHF	TGTGCCAGCAGCTTGAACACAGGGGCTACTCAGCCCCAGCATTTT	TRBV5-6	TRBJ1-5	NA	TRBD1
CASTFKRGAREKLFF	TGTGCCAGCACCTTTAAACGGGGGGCAAGGGAAAAACTGTTTTTT	TRBV2	TRBJ1-4	NA	NA
CASSLWGRTDTQYF	TGTGCCAGTAGCCTGTGGGGGCGCACAGATACGCAGTATTTT	TRBV19	TRBJ2-3	NA	NA
CASSHLQGPPYEQYF	TGTGCCAGCAGCCATTTACAGGGACCCCCCTACGAGCAGTACTTC	TRBV14	TRBJ2-7	NA	NA
CATRRDEQFF	TGTGCCACCCGGAGGGATGAGCAGTTCTTC	TRBV7-3	TRBJ2-1	NA	NA
CASSPHGQSGNTIYF	TGTGCCAGCAGCCCCCATGGGCAATCTGGAAACACCATATATTTT	TRBV28	TRBJ1-3	NA	NA
CASSQTGFYGYTF	TGTGCCAGCAGCCAGACAGGCTTCTATGGCTACACCTTC	TRBV28	TRBJ1-2	NA	NA
CASSLYRSSFYEQYF	TGTGCCAGCAGTTTATATCGGTCCTCTTTTTACGAGCAGTACTTC	TRBV28	TRBJ2-7	NA	NA
CASSVTGLASGETQYF	TGTGCCAGCAGCGTAACGGGACTAGCGAGCGGAGAGACCCAGTACTTC	TRBV9	TRBJ2-5	NA	TRBD2
CASSFPEQGYYGYTF	TGTGCCAGCAGTTTCCCCGAACAGGGCTACTATGGCTACACCTTC	TRBV28	TRBJ1-2	NA	NA
CASSLVGPQNTEAFF	TGCGCCAGCAGCTTGGTGGGGCCCCAGAACACTGAAGCTTTCTTT	TRBV5-1	TRBJ1-1	few	NA
CASSRVTAGANVLTF	TGTGCCAGTAGTAGGGTGACAGCTGGGGCCAACGTCCTGACTTTC	TRBV19	TRBJ2-6	NA	NA